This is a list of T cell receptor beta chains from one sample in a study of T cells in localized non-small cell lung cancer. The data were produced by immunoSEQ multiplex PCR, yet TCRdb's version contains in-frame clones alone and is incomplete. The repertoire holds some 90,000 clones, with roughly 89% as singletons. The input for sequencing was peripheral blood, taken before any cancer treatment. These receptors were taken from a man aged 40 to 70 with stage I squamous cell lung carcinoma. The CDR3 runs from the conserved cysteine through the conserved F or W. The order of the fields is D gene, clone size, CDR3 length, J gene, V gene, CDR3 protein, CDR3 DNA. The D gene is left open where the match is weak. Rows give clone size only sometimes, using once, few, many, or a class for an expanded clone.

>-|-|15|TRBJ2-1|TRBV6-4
CASSDVGSSYNEQFF
TGTGCCAGCAGTGACGTGGGGAGCTCCTACAATGAGCAGTTCTTC
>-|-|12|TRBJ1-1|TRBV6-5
CASSRTTTEAFF
TGTGCCAGCAGCAGGACAACCACTGAAGCTTTCTTT
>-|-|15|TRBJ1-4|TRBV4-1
CASSQSRATNEKLFF
TGCGCCAGCAGCCAGTCCAGGGCAACTAATGAAAAACTGTTTTTT
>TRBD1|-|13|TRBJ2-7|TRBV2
CASGGQGTYEQYF
TGTGCCAGCGGGGGACAGGGGACATACGAGCAGTACTTC
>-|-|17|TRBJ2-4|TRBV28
CASSFVGRALGKNIQYF
TGTGCCAGCAGTTTTGTCGGCAGGGCCTTAGGCAAAAACATTCAGTACTTC
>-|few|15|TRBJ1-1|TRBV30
CAWDFGGWQNTEAFF
TGTGCCTGGGACTTTGGGGGTTGGCAGAACACTGAAGCTTTCTTT
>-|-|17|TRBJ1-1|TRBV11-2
CASSLGFGVRRNTEAFF
TGTGCCAGCAGCTTAGGTTTCGGGGTGAGGCGGAACACTGAAGCTTTCTTT
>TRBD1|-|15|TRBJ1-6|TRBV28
CASSLATGGQAALHF
TGTGCCAGCAGTTTAGCAACAGGGGGTCAAGCGGCCCTCCACTTT
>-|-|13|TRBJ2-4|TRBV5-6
CASSLGRENIQYF
TGTGCCAGCAGCTTGGGCCGGGAAAACATTCAGTACTTC
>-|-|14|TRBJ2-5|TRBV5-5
CASSHRGGMETQYF
TGTGCCAGCAGCCACCGTGGAGGGATGGAGACCCAGTACTTC
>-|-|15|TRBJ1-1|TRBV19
CASSQVEMGPTEAFF
TGTGCCAGTAGCCAGGTCGAGATGGGGCCCACTGAAGCTTTCTTT
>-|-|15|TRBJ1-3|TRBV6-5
CASSYLQGSGNTIYF
TGTGCCAGCAGTTACTTACAGGGCTCTGGAAACACCATATATTTT
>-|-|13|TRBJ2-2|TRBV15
CATRIGYTGELFF
TGTGCCACCCGGATTGGTTACACCGGGGAGCTGTTTTTT
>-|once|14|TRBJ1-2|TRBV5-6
CASSLATGNYGYTF
TGTGCCAGCAGCCTTGCCACAGGGAACTATGGCTACACCTTC
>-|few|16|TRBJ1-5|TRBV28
CASSLLKGRSNQPQHF
TGTGCCAGCAGTCTCCTCAAAGGAAGAAGCAATCAGCCCCAGCATTTT
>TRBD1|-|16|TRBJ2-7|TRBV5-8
CASSYRDRVGSYEQYF
TGTGCCAGCAGTTACCGGGACAGGGTGGGTTCCTACGAGCAGTACTTC
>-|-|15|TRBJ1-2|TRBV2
CASSAQGGENYGYTF
TGTGCCAGCAGTGCCCAGGGCGGGGAAAACTATGGCTACACCTTC
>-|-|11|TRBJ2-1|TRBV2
CASTPYNEQFF
TGTGCCAGCACCCCGTACAATGAGCAGTTCTTC
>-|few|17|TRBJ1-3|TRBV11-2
CASSPRRGHNSGNTIYF
TGTGCCAGCAGCCCCCGACGGGGCCATAACTCTGGAAACACCATATATTTT
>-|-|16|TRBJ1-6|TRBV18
CASSPFVTENNSPLHF
TGTGCCAGCTCACCTTTTGTGACAGAGAATAATTCACCCCTCCACTTT
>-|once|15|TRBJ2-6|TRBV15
CATSRGSSGANVLTF
TGTGCCACCAGCAGGGGGAGCTCTGGGGCCAACGTCCTGACTTTC
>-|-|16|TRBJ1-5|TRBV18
CASSPQVGGLDQPQHF
TGTGCCAGCTCACCACAGGTGGGTGGGTTGGATCAGCCCCAGCATTTT
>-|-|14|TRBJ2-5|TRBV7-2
CASSFGGGLETQYF
TGTGCCAGCAGCTTTGGGGGGGGCCTGGAGACCCAGTACTTC
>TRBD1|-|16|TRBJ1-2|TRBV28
CASTPYRGQELGGYTF
TGTGCCAGCACCCCCTATCGAGGACAGGAGCTCGGTGGCTACACCTTC
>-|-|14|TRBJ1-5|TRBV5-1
CASALEGGNQPQHF
TGCGCCAGCGCTCTTGAGGGGGGCAATCAGCCCCAGCATTTT
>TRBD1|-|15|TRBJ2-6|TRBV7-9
CASSPRGQGANVLTF
TGTGCCAGCAGCCCTCGCGGACAGGGAGCCAACGTCCTGACTTTC
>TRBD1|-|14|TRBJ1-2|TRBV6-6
CASSYSDRANGYTF
TGTGCCAGCAGTTACTCTGACAGGGCAAATGGCTACACCTTC
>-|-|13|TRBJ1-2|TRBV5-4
CASSLAGDYGYTF
TGTGCCAGCAGCTTGGCAGGAGACTATGGCTACACCTTC
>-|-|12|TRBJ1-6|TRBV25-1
CASSGLSMPLHF
TGTGCCAGCTCGGGTCTTTCGATGCCCCTCCACTTT
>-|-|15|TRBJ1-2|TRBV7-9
CASSSLGGVAYGYTF
TGTGCCAGCAGCTCACTAGGGGGGGTGGCCTATGGCTACACCTTC
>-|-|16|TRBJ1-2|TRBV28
CASTILTGDRNYGYTF
TGTGCCAGCACTATCTTAACGGGAGACAGGAACTATGGCTACACCTTC
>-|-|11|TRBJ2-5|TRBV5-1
CASSLEETQYF
TGCGCCAGCAGCTTAGAAGAGACCCAGTACTTC
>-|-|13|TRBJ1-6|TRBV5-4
CAMSRDGDSPLHF
TGTGCCATGTCCCGGGACGGGGATTCACCCCTCCACTTT
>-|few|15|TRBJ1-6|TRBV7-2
CASSQTMLSNSPLHF
TGTGCCAGCAGCCAGACAATGCTGAGCAATTCACCCCTCCACTTT
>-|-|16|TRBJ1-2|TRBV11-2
CASSLDLVTGSYGYTF
TGTGCCAGCAGCTTAGATTTAGTCACAGGGTCCTATGGCTACACCTTC
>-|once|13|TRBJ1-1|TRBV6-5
CASSRAPNTEAFF
TGTGCCAGCAGCCGCGCACCGAACACTGAAGCTTTCTTT
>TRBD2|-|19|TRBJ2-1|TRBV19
CASSRASGGHSHSYNEQFF
TGTGCCAGTAGTAGGGCTAGCGGGGGCCATTCTCACTCCTACAATGAGCAGTTCTTC
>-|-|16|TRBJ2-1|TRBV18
CASSPRSGGVTNEQFF
TGTGCCAGCTCACCACGGTCGGGCGGGGTAACGAATGAGCAGTTCTTC
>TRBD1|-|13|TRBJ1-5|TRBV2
CASSGTGNQPQHF
TGTGCCAGCAGTGGGACAGGGAATCAGCCCCAGCATTTT
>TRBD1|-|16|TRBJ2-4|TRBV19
CASSRSRDRVGGIQYF
TGTGCCAGTAGTAGATCCCGGGACAGGGTAGGGGGCATTCAGTACTTC
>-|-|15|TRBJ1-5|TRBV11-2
CASSGSGYSNQPQHF
TGTGCCAGCAGCGGATCGGGTTATAGCAATCAGCCCCAGCATTTT